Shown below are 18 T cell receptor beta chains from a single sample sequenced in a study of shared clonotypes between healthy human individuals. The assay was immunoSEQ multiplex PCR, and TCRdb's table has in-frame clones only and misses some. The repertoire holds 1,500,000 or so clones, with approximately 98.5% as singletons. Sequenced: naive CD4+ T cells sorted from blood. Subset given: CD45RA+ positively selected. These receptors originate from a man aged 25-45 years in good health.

The CDR3, as DNA: TGCAGCGTTGGCGGGCAGGCCGGGCGTCAGTACTTC. Its protein product is CSVGGQAGRQYF. The chain recombines TRBV29-1 with TRBJ2-7, with D possibly being TRBD2 (5 bases). The V gene's germline CDR1 is SQVTM and CDR2 ANQGSEA. Trimming pared 4 bases from V and 10 bases from J, leaving 17 bases between. The CDR3 has 12 residues.

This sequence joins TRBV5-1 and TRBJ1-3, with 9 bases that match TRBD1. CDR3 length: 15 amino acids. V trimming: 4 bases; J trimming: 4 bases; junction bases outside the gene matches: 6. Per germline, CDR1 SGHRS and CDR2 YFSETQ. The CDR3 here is CASSQRTGEGNTIYF. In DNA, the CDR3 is TGCGCCAGCAGCCAAAGGACAGGGGAGGGAAACACCATATATTTT.

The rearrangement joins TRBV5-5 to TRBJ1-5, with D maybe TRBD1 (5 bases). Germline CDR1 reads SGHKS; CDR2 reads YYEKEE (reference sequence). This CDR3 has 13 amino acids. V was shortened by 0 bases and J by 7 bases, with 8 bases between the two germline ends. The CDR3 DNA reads TGTGCCAGCAGCTTGGCTGGGGACCAGCCCCAGCATTTT. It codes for CASSLAGDQPQHF.

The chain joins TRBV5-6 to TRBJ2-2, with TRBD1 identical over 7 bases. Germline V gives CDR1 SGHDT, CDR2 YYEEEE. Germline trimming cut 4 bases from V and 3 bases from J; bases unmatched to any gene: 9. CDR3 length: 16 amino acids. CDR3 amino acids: CASSNRGVAHTGELFF. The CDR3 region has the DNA TGTGCCAGCAGCAACAGGGGAGTGGCGCACACCGGGGAGCTGTTTTTT.

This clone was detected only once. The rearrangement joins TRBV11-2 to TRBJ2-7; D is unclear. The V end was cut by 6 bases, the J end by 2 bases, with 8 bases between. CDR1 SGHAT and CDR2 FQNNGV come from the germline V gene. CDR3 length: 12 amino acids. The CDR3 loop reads CASRLGTYEQYF. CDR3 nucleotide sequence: TGTGCCAGCAGATTGGGGACCTACGAGCAGTACTTC.

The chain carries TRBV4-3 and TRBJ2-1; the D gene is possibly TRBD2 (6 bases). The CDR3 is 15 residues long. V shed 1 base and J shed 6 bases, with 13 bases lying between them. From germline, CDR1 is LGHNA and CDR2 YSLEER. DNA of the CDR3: TGCGCCAGCAGCCAAGGGGCGGGACGCGGCAATGAGCAGTTCTTC. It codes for CASSQGAGRGNEQFF.

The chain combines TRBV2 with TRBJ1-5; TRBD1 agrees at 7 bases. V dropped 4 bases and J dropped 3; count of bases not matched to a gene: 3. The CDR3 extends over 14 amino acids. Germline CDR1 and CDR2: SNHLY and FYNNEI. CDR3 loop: CASSGDSHNQPQHF. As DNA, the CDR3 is TGTGCCAGCAGTGGGGACAGCCACAATCAGCCCCAGCATTTT.

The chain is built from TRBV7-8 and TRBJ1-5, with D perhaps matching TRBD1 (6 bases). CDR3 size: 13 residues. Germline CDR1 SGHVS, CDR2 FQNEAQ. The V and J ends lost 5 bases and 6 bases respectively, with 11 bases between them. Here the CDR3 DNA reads TGTGCCAGCAGCCCAGGGGTGGGTCAGCCCCAGCATTTT. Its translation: CASSPGVGQPQHF.

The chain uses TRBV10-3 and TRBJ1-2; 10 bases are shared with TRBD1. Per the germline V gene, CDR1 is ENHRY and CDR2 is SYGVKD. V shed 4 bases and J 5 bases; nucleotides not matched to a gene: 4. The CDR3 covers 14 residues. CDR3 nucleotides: TGTGCCATCAGTGGGACAGGGGGAAGGTATGGCTACACCTTC. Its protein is CAISGTGGRYGYTF.

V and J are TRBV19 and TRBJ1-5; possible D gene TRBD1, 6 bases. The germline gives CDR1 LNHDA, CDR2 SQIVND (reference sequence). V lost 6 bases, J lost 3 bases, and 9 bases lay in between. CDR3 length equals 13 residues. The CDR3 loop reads CASRRDTNQPQHF. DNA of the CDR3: TGTGCCAGTAGGAGGGACACCAATCAGCCCCAGCATTTT.

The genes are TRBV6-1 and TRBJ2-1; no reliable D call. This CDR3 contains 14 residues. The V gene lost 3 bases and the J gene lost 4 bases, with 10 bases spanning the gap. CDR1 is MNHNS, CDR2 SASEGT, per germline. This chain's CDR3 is CASSDPQTYNEQFF. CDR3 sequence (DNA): TGTGCCAGCAGTGACCCGCAGACTTACAATGAGCAGTTCTTC.

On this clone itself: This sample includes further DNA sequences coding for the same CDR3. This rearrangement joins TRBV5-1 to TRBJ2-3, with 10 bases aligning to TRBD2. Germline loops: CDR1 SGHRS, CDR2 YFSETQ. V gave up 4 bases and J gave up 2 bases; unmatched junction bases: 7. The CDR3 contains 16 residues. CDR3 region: CASSLGLAESTDTQYF. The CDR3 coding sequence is TGCGCCAGCAGCCTAGGACTAGCGGAATCCACAGATACGCAGTATTTT.

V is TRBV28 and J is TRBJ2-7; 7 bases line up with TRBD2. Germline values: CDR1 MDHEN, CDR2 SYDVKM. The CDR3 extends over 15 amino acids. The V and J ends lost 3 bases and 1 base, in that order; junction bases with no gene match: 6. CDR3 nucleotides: TGTGCCAGCAGTTTGACGGGAGGAGATTCCTACGAGCAGTACTTC. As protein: CASSLTGGDSYEQYF.

The CDR3 sequence is CASSRNRGLGYEQYF. The CDR3 bases are TGTGCCAGCAGCAGAAACCGGGGACTAGGGTACGAGCAGTACTTC. The chain uses TRBV7-2 and TRBJ2-7; 8 bases map to TRBD2. Germline CDR1 and CDR2: SGHTA and FQGNSA. J gave up 4 bases and V 5 bases, and 10 bases lay outside the gene matches. This CDR3 is built from 15 residues.

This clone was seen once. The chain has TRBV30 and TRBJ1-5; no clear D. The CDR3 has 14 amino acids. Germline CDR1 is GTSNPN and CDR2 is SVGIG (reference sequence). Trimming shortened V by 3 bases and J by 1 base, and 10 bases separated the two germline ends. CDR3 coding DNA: TGTGCCTGGAGGGAGAGACTCAGCAATCAGCCCCAGCATTTT. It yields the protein CAWRERLSNQPQHF.

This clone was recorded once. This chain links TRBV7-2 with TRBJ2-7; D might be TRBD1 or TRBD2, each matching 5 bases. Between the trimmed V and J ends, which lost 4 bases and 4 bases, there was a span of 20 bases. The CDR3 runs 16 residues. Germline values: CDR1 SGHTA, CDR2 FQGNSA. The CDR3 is CASSSNAGTLAYEQYF. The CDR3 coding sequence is TGTGCCAGCAGCTCTAACGCCGGGACCTTGGCGTACGAGCAGTACTTC.

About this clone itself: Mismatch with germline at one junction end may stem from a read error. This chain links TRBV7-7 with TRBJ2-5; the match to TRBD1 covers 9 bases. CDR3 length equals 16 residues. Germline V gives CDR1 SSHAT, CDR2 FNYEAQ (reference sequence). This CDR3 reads CASSLYGTGSQETQYF. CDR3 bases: TGTGCTAGCAGCCTCTACGGGACAGGGTCCCAAGAGACCCAGTACTTC. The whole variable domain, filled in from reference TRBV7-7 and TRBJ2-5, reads GAGVSQSPRYKVTKRGQDVTLRCDPISSHATLYWYQQALGQGPEFLTYFNYEAQPDKSGLPSDRFSAERPEGSISTLTIQRTEQRDSAMYRCASSLYGTGSQETQYFGPGTRLLVL.

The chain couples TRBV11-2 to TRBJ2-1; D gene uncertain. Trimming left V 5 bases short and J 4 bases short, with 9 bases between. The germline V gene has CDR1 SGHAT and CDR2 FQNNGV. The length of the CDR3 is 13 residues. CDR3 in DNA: TGTGCCAGCAGCACCCTAAAATACAATGAGCAGTTCTTC. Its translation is CASSTLKYNEQFF. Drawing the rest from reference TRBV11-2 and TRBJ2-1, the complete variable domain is EAGVAQSPRYKIIEKRQSVAFWCNPISGHATLYWYQQILGQGPKLLIQFQNNGVVDDSQLPKDRFSAERLKGVDSTLKIQPAKLEDSAVYLCASSTLKYNEQFFGPGTRLTVL.